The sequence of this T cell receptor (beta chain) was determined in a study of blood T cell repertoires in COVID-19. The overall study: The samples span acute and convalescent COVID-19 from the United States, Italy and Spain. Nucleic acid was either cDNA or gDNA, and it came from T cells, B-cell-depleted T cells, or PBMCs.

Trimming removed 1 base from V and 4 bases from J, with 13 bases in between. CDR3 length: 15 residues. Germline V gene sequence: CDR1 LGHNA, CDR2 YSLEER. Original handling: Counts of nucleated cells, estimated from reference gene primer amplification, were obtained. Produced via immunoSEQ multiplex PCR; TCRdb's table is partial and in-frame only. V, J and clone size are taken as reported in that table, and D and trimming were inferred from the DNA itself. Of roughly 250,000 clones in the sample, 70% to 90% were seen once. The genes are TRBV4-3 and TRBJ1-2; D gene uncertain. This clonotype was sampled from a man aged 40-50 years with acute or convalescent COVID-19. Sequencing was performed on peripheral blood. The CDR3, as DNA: TGCGCCAGCAGCCAAGTTCTGATGGAGGGCTATGGCTACACCTTC. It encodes CASSQVLMEGYGYTF.